A selection of T cell receptor beta chains follows, all from one sample in a study of cytomegalovirus exposure and HLA in healthy donors. Sequencing used immunoSEQ multiplex PCR; TCRdb keeps in-frame clones, though not all of them. The table has about 160,000 clones, 70% to 80% seen once; the top ten hold more than 1.3%. The sequencing sample was made of PBMCs. The origin of the receptors is a male donor in good health and CMV-seronegative. Each CDR3 is given with its conserved first and last residue. D genes are given only for firm matches. For some rows the clone size is stated as once, few or many, or as a class when expanded; others skip it.

DNA	CDR3	size	V	D	J
TGTGCCAGCAGCTGGCCGGGACTAGCGGGAGGGGGTGAGCAGTTCTTC	CASSWPGLAGGGEQFF	-	TRBV5-5	TRBD2	TRBJ2-1
TGTGCCAGCAGTCGTGACACCTCTGGGGCCAACGTCCTGACTTTC	CASSRDTSGANVLTF	-	TRBV6-5	-	TRBJ2-6
TGTGCCAGCAGTCCAGGGTTAGTCTATGGCTACACCTTC	CASSPGLVYGYTF	few	TRBV27	-	TRBJ1-2
TGTGCCAGCAGCGTAGGCAGGGTCAATGAGCAGTTCTTC	CASSVGRVNEQFF	-	TRBV9	-	TRBJ2-1
TGTGCCAGCAGACCCTCCCTCGCGGGCGCGACCCAGTACTTC	CASRPSLAGATQYF	few	TRBV7-2	-	TRBJ2-5
TGCGCCAGCAGCTACTTTGACAGGACCCACGAGCAGTACTTC	CASSYFDRTHEQYF	once	TRBV5-1	-	TRBJ2-7
TGTGCCAGCAGCCTGGGACTGTCAACCTACGAGCAGTACTTC	CASSLGLSTYEQYF	-	TRBV7-8	-	TRBJ2-7
TGTGCCAGCAGCGCAACAGGGTCCCGCCAAGAGACCCAGTACTTC	CASSATGSRQETQYF	-	TRBV7-2	-	TRBJ2-5
TGTGCCACCAGCAGAGATAAGAAGAGGGAGAGCACAGATACGCAGTATTTT	CATSRDKKRESTDTQYF	few	TRBV15	-	TRBJ2-3
TGTGCCAGCAGCTTACAGGGGGCGTTTGGCTACACCTTC	CASSLQGAFGYTF	once	TRBV7-8	TRBD1	TRBJ1-2
TGTGCCAGCAGCCAAGATCCAGGGGGCACAGATACGCAGTATTTT	CASSQDPGGTDTQYF	-	TRBV4-2	-	TRBJ2-3
TGTGCCAGTAGCCCAGGACTAGCGGGAGGGAGCTCCTACAATGAGCAGTTCTTC	CASSPGLAGGSSYNEQFF	-	TRBV19	TRBD2	TRBJ2-1
TGTGCCAGCTCACCACTCGGACAGAGCTATGGCTACACCTTC	CASSPLGQSYGYTF	-	TRBV18	-	TRBJ1-2
TGCAGCGTTGGGGTTGGACAGGGAGGGACTGAAGCTTTCTTT	CSVGVGQGGTEAFF	-	TRBV29-1	TRBD1	TRBJ1-1
TGTGCCAGCAATCCTAGCGGGTGGGATCAGCCCCAGCATTTT	CASNPSGWDQPQHF	-	TRBV2	-	TRBJ1-5
TGTGCCAGCAGTTCTATTGGGACAGGGTTGACCGGGGAGCTGTTTTTT	CASSSIGTGLTGELFF	few	TRBV28	TRBD1	TRBJ2-2
TGTGCCAGTAACCCCGGGGGGGGCTGGAACACCGGGGAGCTGTTTTTT	CASNPGGGWNTGELFF	-	TRBV19	TRBD2	TRBJ2-2
TGTGCCAGCAGCCAAGATATGGGAGCAGCCAGCTCCTACGAGCAGTACTTC	CASSQDMGAASSYEQYF	-	TRBV4-2	-	TRBJ2-7
TGTGCCAGCGCGGGGGCGGAGAATACGCAGTATTTT	CASAGAENTQYF	-	TRBV6-1	-	TRBJ2-3
TGTGCCAGCAGCCGTGGTGGGGGCCGTGGTGAAAAACTGTTTTTT	CASSRGGGRGEKLFF	-	TRBV28	-	TRBJ1-4
TGTGCCAGCAGACGAGGGACAGGGCCTTCCTACGAGCAGTACTTC	CASRRGTGPSYEQYF	few	TRBV27	TRBD1	TRBJ2-7
TGTGCCAGCAGCCCTATCCGGGGAACGGCAGATACGCAGTATTTT	CASSPIRGTADTQYF	few	TRBV7-2	-	TRBJ2-3
TGCGCCAGCAGCGGTGTAGGGACAGGGGGCTCCTACGAGCAGTACTTC	CASSGVGTGGSYEQYF	-	TRBV5-1	TRBD1	TRBJ2-7
TGTGCCAGCAGTGAAATTCTCAGGGGAACCGGAAACACCATATATTTT	CASSEILRGTGNTIYF	-	TRBV6-1	-	TRBJ1-3
TGTGCCAGCAGTGACAGCGGGAGGAAAGGTGAGCAGTTCTTC	CASSDSGRKGEQFF	-	TRBV2	TRBD2	TRBJ2-1
TGTGCCAGCAGTTTGGGACTAGCGGGTTCCACAGATACGCAGTATTTT	CASSLGLAGSTDTQYF	-	TRBV28	TRBD2	TRBJ2-3
TGTTCCAGCAGCCCCTCCCCGAGACAGAGGCCGAACACCGGGGAGCTGTTTTTT	CSSSPSPRQRPNTGELFF	-	TRBV7-9	-	TRBJ2-2
TGTGCCAGCAGCCTAACAGGGAATCAGCCCCAGCATTTT	CASSLTGNQPQHF	few	TRBV6-6	-	TRBJ1-5